These T cell receptor beta chains were read from a single sample in a study of Graves' ophthalmopathy and Graves' hyperthyroidism. TCRdb itself ran the multiplex PCR reads through MiXCR, one entry per CDR3 protein. The sample has 150,000 to 200,000 distinct CDR3 sequences, 30% to 45% seen once. The material sequenced was peripheral blood. Source of these receptors: a woman aged 40 to 49 with Graves' ophthalmopathy. Each CDR3 is given with its conserved first and last residue. The order of the fields is CDR3 DNA, CDR3 protein, V gene, D gene, clone size, J gene. D genes are given only for firm matches. Rows give clone size only sometimes, using once, few, many, or a class for an expanded clone.

TGTGCCAGCAGCTTGGGACAGGGAGGTGAGGAGCAGTACTTC | CASSLGQGGEEQYF | TRBV7-9 | TRBD1 | - | TRBJ2-7
TGTGCCAGCTTATTCACAGGGGGTAGCACTGAAGCTTTCTTT | CASLFTGGSTEAFF | TRBV12-3/TRBV12-4 | TRBD1 | - | TRBJ1-1
TGTGCCAGCAGTCTCGATCCCACGGCCGAGCAGTACTTC | CASSLDPTAEQYF | TRBV28 | - | - | TRBJ2-7
TGTGCCAGCAGCTTTAAAATTGAAGCTTTCTTT | CASSFKIEAFF | TRBV7-2 | - | many | TRBJ1-1
TGTGCCAGCACCCGACAGGGTTCGGGGGGCTACACCTTC | CASTRQGSGGYTF | TRBV12-3/TRBV12-4 | TRBD1 | - | TRBJ1-2
TGTGCCAGCAGACCCACAGGGGGCACCACCGGGGAGCTGTTTTTT | CASRPTGGTTGELFF | TRBV2 | TRBD1 | - | TRBJ2-2
TGTGCCAGCAGTCCTTACGGAAGACCAAAGGGACTAGCCCTACCTACCTACGAGCAGTACTTC | CASSPYGRPKGLALPTYEQYF | TRBV6-4 | TRBD2 | - | TRBJ2-7
TGTGCCAGCAGTTACTCGAGCCCCGGGGAGCAGTACTTC | CASSYSSPGEQYF | TRBV6-2/TRBV6-3 | - | - | TRBJ2-7
TGCGCCAGCAGCTTGGCGCACGGAAACACCATATATTTT | CASSLAHGNTIYF | TRBV5-1 | - | many | TRBJ1-3
TGTGCCAGCAGTTGGGGGGCTATCCAAGAGACCCAGTACTTC | CASSWGAIQETQYF | TRBV7-9 | - | many | TRBJ2-5
TGTGCCAGCAGTAATACAGGGGCTTCTAGCAATCAGCCCCAGCATTTT | CASSNTGASSNQPQHF | TRBV28 | TRBD1 | many | TRBJ1-5
TGTGCCAGCAGATACTCCTTGAACACTGAAGCTTTCTTT | CASRYSLNTEAFF | TRBV7-2 | - | once | TRBJ1-1
TGTGCCTGGAGTCAGGGGGCGACGAACACTGAAGCTTTCTTT | CAWSQGATNTEAFF | TRBV30 | TRBD1 | - | TRBJ1-1
TGTGCCAGCAGCATCACGAATCAGCCCCAGCATTTT | CASSITNQPQHF | TRBV13 | - | many | TRBJ1-5
TGCGCCAGCAGCCAAGTCCAGGGGGCGCCTGAGCAGTACTTC | CASSQVQGAPEQYF | TRBV4-1 | TRBD1 | many | TRBJ2-7
TGTGCTAGTGGTTTGGGACAGGGGGTGAACACTGAAGCTTTCTTT | CASGLGQGVNTEAFF | TRBV12-5 | TRBD1 | many | TRBJ1-1
TGCAGTACTGCCGGGGGTTTGGAGACCCAGTACTTC | CSTAGGLETQYF | TRBV20-1 | - | many | TRBJ2-5
TGTGCCACCAGCAGAGATAGCGGGAGGAACTCCTACGAGCAGTACTTC | CATSRDSGRNSYEQYF | TRBV15 | TRBD2 | many | TRBJ2-7
TGTGCCAGCAGTTTCCGTTCCCGCAATCAGCCCCAGCATTTT | CASSFRSRNQPQHF | TRBV12-3/TRBV12-4 | - | many | TRBJ1-5
TGTGCCAGCAGTTACTCGAACATGTACAGCTCCTACGAGCAGTACTTC | CASSYSNMYSSYEQYF | TRBV6-2/TRBV6-3 | - | once | TRBJ2-7
TGTGCCAGCAGGTTATATGGCCTACTGGGCACTGAAGCTTTCTTT | CASRLYGLLGTEAFF | TRBV6-2/TRBV6-3 | - | many | TRBJ1-1
TGTGCCAGCACGATGAACGCCCTCCAGTCACCCCTCCACTTT | CASTMNALQSPLHF | TRBV28 | - | many | TRBJ1-6
TGTGCCAGCACACAAAATAATTCACCCCTCCACTTT | CASTQNNSPLHF | TRBV28 | - | many | TRBJ1-6
TGTGCCAGCAGGGATAGACTAGCGGGAATGGGCGAGCAGTACTTC | CASRDRLAGMGEQYF | TRBV28 | TRBD2 | many | TRBJ2-7
TGTGCCAGCAGCCAAAGATCAGCCGTCCTAGAAGCTTTCTTT | CASSQRSAVLEAFF | TRBV14 | - | many | TRBJ1-1
TGTGCCAGCACTCGTCGGGGATTCTACGAGCAGTACTTC | CASTRRGFYEQYF | TRBV12-3/TRBV12-4 | - | many | TRBJ2-7
TGCGCCAGCAGCCGCCAGGGACAGGGGAATGGCTACACCTTC | CASSRQGQGNGYTF | TRBV5-1 | TRBD1 | once | TRBJ1-2
TGTGCCACCACAAGGACAGGGGCGAACACCGGGGAGCTGTTTTTT | CATTRTGANTGELFF | TRBV27 | TRBD1 | many | TRBJ2-2
TGTGCCACCAGCAATGGGGAAATTCAGCCCCAGCATTTT | CATSNGEIQPQHF | TRBV15 | - | - | TRBJ1-5
TGTGCCAGCAGTTTGGGGGTAGGGGGCTATTACGAGCAGTACTTC | CASSLGVGGYYEQYF | TRBV27 | TRBD1 | - | TRBJ2-7
TGTGCCAGCACGGTGAGCTCCTACGAGCAGTACTTC | CASTVSSYEQYF | TRBV6-2/TRBV6-3 | - | - | TRBJ2-7
TGTGCCAGCAGTGAAAACACCGGGGAGCTGTTTTTT | CASSENTGELFF | TRBV12-3/TRBV12-4 | - | many | TRBJ2-2
TGTGCCAGCAGCCCGGGCGTGTTTGGCACTGAAGCTTTCTTT | CASSPGVFGTEAFF | TRBV6-5 | - | many | TRBJ1-1
TGTGCCAGTAGTGAGGTCGTTACCGGCTCCTACGAGCAGTACTTC | CASSEVVTGSYEQYF | TRBV19 | - | once | TRBJ2-7
TGTGCCAGCAGCTTACTAGCGGGAGTTGGCGCCTACGAGCAGTACTTC | CASSLLAGVGAYEQYF | TRBV11-2 | TRBD2 | - | TRBJ2-7
TGTGCCAGCAGTTACTCGACCGAGGGGGCTGGCTCACCCCTCCACTTT | CASSYSTEGAGSPLHF | TRBV6-5 | TRBD1 | many | TRBJ1-6
TGCAGCGTTGTAGGGGTCAGTACCGGGGAGCTGTTTTTT | CSVVGVSTGELFF | TRBV29-1 | - | many | TRBJ2-2
TGTGCCAGCACCCGGGACTACGGTGTCTACTTC | CASTRDYGVYF | TRBV28 | TRBD2 | - | TRBJ2-4
TGTGCCACCAGCACTAGGGAGGACTATGGCTACACCTTC | CATSTREDYGYTF | TRBV15 | - | - | TRBJ1-2
TGCGCCAGCAGCGTCTCGACCTGGGGACAGAACTACGAGCAGTACTTC | CASSVSTWGQNYEQYF | TRBV5-1 | TRBD1 | - | TRBJ2-7
TGTGCCAGCAGACGCGTTGGGGGGGACGGCTACGAGCAGTACTTC | CASRRVGGDGYEQYF | TRBV6-2/TRBV6-3 | TRBD2 | - | TRBJ2-7
TGTGCCAGCAGACCAGACAGGGAATTGGACTCCTACGAGCAGTACTTC | CASRPDRELDSYEQYF | TRBV28 | TRBD1 | - | TRBJ2-7
TGTGCCTGGAGTGAAGGTAGGGGCAATCAGCCCCAGCATTTT | CAWSEGRGNQPQHF | TRBV30 | - | - | TRBJ1-5
TGCAGCGTGACTGTGGCCCGGGACGCAAATTCACCCCTCCACTTT | CSVTVARDANSPLHF | TRBV29-1 | - | many | TRBJ1-6
TGTGCCTGGAGTGTACTAGGGGCTGGAAACACCATATATTTT | CAWSVLGAGNTIYF | TRBV30 | - | many | TRBJ1-3
TGTGCCACCAGCAAAGCTTACACTGAAGCTTTCTTT | CATSKAYTEAFF | TRBV15 | - | many | TRBJ1-1
TGCGCCAGCAGAGGGCAAGAGACCCAGTACTTC | CASRGQETQYF | TRBV5-1 | - | many | TRBJ2-5
TGTGCCAGCAGCCATGGACTAGGGGCCGGCGAGCAGTACTTC | CASSHGLGAGEQYF | TRBV11-2 | TRBD2 | - | TRBJ2-7
TGTGCCAGCAGTTGGGCAGGGGGTCTGAACACTGAAGCTTTCTTT | CASSWAGGLNTEAFF | TRBV12-3/TRBV12-4 | TRBD1 | - | TRBJ1-1
TGTGCCAGCGGTCCCGGGACCCAAGAGACCCAGTACTTC | CASGPGTQETQYF | TRBV6-2/TRBV6-3 | - | many | TRBJ2-5
TGTGCCACCAGCAGAGATCTGGGGCGCCAGTACTTC | CATSRDLGRQYF | TRBV15 | - | - | TRBJ2-5
TGTGCCAGCAGCTACGGGTTCGGGAACACTGAAGCTTTCTTT | CASSYGFGNTEAFF | TRBV3-1 | - | many | TRBJ1-1
TGTGCCAGCAGCGTAGGTTCACCGCCAGGGGAGACCCAGTACTTC | CASSVGSPPGETQYF | TRBV9 | - | - | TRBJ2-5
TGTGCCAGCAGCGCGCAGGGGGCTGGTTCACCCCTCCACTTT | CASSAQGAGSPLHF | TRBV12-3/TRBV12-4 | TRBD1 | many | TRBJ1-6
TGCAGCGCTGCCGGGACAGATCAGCCCCAGCATTTT | CSAAGTDQPQHF | TRBV29-1 | TRBD1 | many | TRBJ1-5
TGTGCCAGCAGCCCTGGACGTACCTCTGGGGCCAACGTCCTGACTTTC | CASSPGRTSGANVLTF | TRBV11-2 | - | - | TRBJ2-6
TGCGCCAGCAGCTCCGGACAGAGTGGATGCACCTTC | CASSSGQSGCTF | TRBV5-1 | - | many | TRBJ1-2